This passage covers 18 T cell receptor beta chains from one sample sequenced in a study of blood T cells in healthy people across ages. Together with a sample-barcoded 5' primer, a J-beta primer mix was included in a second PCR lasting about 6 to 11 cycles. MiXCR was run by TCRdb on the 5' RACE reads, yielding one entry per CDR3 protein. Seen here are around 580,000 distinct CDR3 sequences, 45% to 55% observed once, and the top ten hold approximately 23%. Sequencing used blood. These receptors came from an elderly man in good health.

This CDR3 reads CSALRPGGETQYF. The CDR3, as DNA: TGCAGTGCTCTCCGCCCCGGAGGGGAGACCCAGTACTTC. The rearrangement joins TRBV20-1 to TRBJ2-7, with D possibly matching TRBD2 (6 bases). The DNA end lines up better with TRBJ2-5; the J call may be wrong. CDR3 length: 13 residues. Germline CDR1 and CDR2: DFQATT and SNEGSKA (reference sequence).

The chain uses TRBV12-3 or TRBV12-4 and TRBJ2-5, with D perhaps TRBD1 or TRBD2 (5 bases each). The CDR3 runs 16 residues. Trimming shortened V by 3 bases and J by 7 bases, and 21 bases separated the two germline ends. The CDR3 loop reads CASSLAGTGRGRTQYF. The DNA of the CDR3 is TGTGCCAGCAGTTTGGCCGGAACGGGACGTGGTAGGACCCAGTACTTC.

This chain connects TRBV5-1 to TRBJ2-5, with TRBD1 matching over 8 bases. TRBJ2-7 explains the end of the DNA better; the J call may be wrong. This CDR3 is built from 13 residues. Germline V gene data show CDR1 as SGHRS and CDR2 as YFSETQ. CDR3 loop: CASSLHRGDEQYF. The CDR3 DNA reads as TGCGCCAGCAGCTTGCACAGGGGGGACGAGCAGTACTTC.

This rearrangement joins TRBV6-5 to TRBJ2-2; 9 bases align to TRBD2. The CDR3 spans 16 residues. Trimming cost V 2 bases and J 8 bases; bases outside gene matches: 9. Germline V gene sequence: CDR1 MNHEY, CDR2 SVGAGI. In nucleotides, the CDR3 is TGTGCCAGCAGTTACCGGGGCGGGGGGGCCCGTGGGGAGCTGTTTTTT. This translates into CASSYRGGGARGELFF.

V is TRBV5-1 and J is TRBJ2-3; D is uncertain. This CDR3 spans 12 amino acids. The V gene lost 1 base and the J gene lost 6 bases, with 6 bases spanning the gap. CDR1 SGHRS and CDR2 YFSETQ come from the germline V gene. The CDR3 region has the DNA TGCGCCAGCAGCTTGCATCAGGATACGCAGTATTTT. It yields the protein CASSLHQDTQYF.

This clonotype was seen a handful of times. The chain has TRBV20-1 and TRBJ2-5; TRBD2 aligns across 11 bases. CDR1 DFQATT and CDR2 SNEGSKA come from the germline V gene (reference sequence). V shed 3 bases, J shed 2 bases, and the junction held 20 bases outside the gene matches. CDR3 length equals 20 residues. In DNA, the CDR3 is TGCAGTGCTAGGAGGGTACGGGCGAGTACTACTAGCGGGAGACAAGAGACCCAGTACTTC. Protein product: CSARRVRASTTSGRQETQYF.

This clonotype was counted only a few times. The CDR3 region has the DNA TGTGCCATCAGTGAGGGGGAGGAGGGCTATGGCTACACCTTC. This translates into CAISEGEEGYGYTF. The V call is TRBV10-3, the J call TRBJ1-2; D gene unclear. The CDR3 consists of 14 residues. The V and J ends lost 2 bases and 4 bases respectively, with 11 bases between them. Germline V gene data show CDR1 as ENHRY and CDR2 as SYGVKD.

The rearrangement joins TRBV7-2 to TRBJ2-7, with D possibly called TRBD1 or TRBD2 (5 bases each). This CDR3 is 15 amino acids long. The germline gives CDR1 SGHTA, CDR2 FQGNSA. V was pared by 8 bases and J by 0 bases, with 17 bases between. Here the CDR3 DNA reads TGTGCCAGCGGGTTGATGACCGGGGCCTCCTACGAGCAGTACTTC. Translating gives CASGLMTGASYEQYF.

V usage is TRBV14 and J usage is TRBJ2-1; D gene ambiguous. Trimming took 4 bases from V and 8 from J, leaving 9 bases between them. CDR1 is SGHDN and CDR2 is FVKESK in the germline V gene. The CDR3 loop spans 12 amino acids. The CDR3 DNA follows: TGTGCCAGCAGCCGAAGTGGGGATGAGCAGTTCTTC. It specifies CASSRSGDEQFF.

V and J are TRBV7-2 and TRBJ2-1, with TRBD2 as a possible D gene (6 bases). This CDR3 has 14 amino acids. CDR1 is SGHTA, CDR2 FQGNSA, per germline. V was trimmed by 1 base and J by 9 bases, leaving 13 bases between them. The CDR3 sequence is CASSLGVAECEQFF. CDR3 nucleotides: TGTGCCAGCAGCTTAGGGGTAGCGGAATGTGAGCAGTTCTTC.

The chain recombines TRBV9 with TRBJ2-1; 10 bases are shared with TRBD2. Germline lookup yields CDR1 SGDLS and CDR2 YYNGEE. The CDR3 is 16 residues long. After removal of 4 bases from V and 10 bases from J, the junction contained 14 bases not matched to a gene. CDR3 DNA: TGTGCCAGCAGCTCGAACGTAGGGCTAGCGGGGGTAGAGCAGTTCTTC. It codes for CASSSNVGLAGVEQFF. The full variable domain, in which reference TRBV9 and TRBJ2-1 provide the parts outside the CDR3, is DSGVTQTPKHLITATGQRVTLRCSPRSGDLSVYWYQQSLDQGLQFLIQYYNGEERAKGNILERFSAQQFPDLHSELNLSSLELGDSALYFCASSSNVGLAGVEQFFGPGTRLTVL.

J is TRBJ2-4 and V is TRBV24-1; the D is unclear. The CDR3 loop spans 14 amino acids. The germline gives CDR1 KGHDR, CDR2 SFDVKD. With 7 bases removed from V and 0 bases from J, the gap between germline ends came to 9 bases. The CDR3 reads CATRELLAKNIQYF. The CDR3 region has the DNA TGTGCCACCAGGGAGCTACTAGCCAAAAACATTCAGTACTTC.

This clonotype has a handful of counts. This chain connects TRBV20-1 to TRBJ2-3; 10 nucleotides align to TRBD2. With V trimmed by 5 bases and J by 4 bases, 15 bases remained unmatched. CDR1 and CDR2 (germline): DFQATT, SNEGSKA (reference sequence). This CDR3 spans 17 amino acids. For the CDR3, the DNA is TGCAGTGCTGGTGGGGCTAGTGTGAGCGGGAGGGCAGATACGCAGTATTTT. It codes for CSAGGASVSGRADTQYF.

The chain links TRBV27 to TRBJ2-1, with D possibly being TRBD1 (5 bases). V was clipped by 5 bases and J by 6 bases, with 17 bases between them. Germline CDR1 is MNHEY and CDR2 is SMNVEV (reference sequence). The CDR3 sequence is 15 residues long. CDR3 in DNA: TGTGCCAGCAGTCTGGGGCTAACGCCGACCAATGAGCAGTTCTTC. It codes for CASSLGLTPTNEQFF.

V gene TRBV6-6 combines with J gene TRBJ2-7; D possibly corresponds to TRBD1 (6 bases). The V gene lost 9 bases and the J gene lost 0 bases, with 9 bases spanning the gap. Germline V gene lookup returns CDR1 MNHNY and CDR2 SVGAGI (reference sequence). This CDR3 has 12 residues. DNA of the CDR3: TGTGCCAGTCGGGACATCTCCTACGAGCAGTACTTC. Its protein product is CASRDISYEQYF.

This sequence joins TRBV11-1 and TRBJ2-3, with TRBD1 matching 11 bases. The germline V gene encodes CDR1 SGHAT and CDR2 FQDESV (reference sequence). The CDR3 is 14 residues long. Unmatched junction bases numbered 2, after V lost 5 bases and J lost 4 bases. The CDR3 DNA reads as TGTGCCAGCAGCGTGGGACAGGGGGCAGATACGCAGTATTTT. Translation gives CASSVGQGADTQYF.

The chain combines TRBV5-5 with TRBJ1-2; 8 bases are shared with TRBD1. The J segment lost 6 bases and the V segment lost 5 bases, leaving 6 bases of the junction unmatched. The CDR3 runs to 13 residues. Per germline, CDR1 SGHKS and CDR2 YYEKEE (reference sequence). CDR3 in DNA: TGTGCCAGCAGAATGGCAGGGGGCGATGGCTACACCTTC. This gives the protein CASRMAGGDGYTF.

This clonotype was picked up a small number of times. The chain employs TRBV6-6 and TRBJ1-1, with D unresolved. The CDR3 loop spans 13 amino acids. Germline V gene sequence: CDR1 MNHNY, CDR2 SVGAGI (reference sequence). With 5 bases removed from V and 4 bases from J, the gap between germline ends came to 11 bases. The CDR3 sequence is CASSDLYTTEAFF. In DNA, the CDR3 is TGTGCCAGCAGTGACCTGTACACCACTGAAGCTTTCTTT.